Listed below are T cell receptor beta chains from one sample, sequenced in a study of cytomegalovirus exposure and HLA in healthy donors. Data came from immunoSEQ multiplex PCR; TCRdb stores just in-frame clones and leaves some out. The sample lists approximately 130,000 clones, 75% to 90% seen once, with under 8.5% in the top ten. The specimen sequenced was PBMCs. These receptors were collected from a woman between 25 and 40 years old in good health and CMV-seropositive. The CDR3 runs from the conserved cysteine through the conserved F or W. D genes are given only for firm matches. The size of a clone is reported for some rows only, either as once, few or many, or as a class for expanded clones.

D gene,V gene,clone size,J gene,CDR3 protein,CDR3 DNA
NA,TRBV28,NA,TRBJ1-4,CASSISDIPKLFF,TGTGCCAGCAGTATCTCGGACATACCAAAACTGTTTTTT
NA,TRBV5-6,NA,TRBJ2-3,CASSLGQFLGADTQYF,TGTGCCAGCAGCTTAGGACAGTTCTTGGGCGCAGATACGCAGTATTTT
NA,TRBV25-1,NA,TRBJ2-1,CASSEGGEQFF,TGTGCCAGCAGTGAAGGCGGTGAGCAGTTCTTC
TRBD1,TRBV5-8,few,TRBJ1-6,CASSYGTGMSPLHF,TGTGCCAGCAGCTACGGGACAGGGATGTCACCCCTCCACTTT
NA,TRBV6-5,few,TRBJ2-7,CASSYSDSSYEQYF,TGTGCCAGCAGTTACTCGGACAGCTCCTACGAGCAGTACTTC
NA,TRBV19,NA,TRBJ2-6,CASSSGQHQGANVLTF,TGTGCCAGTAGTAGCGGACAGCATCAGGGGGCCAACGTCCTGACTTTC
NA,TRBV5-1,NA,TRBJ2-5,CASSFSSGETQYF,TGCGCCAGCAGTTTTAGCAGCGGAGAGACCCAGTACTTC
NA,TRBV28,NA,TRBJ1-6,CATLYRVLDSPLHF,TGTGCCACCCTCTACCGGGTCTTAGATTCACCCCTCCACTTT
NA,TRBV28,NA,TRBJ2-7,CASSLGGYYPGFTLSYEQYF,TGTGCCAGCAGTTTGGGGGGATACTACCCAGGGTTCACCCTCTCCTACGAGCAGTACTTC
TRBD2,TRBV27,NA,TRBJ2-1,CASTRGLDQSEQFF,TGTGCCAGCACGCGGGGACTAGATCAGAGTGAGCAGTTCTTC
NA,TRBV6-5,NA,TRBJ2-1,CASSQTRGSYNEQFF,TGTGCCAGCAGCCAGACTAGAGGGTCCTACAATGAGCAGTTCTTC
NA,TRBV19,once,TRBJ2-7,CASSIEGAGYEQYF,TGTGCCAGTAGTATAGAAGGGGCCGGCTACGAGCAGTACTTC
TRBD1,TRBV10-3,NA,TRBJ1-1,CAISETGGTEAFF,TGTGCCATCAGTGAAACAGGGGGCACTGAAGCTTTCTTT
NA,TRBV30,NA,TRBJ2-4,CAWGQAKNIQYF,TGTGCCTGGGGACAGGCCAAAAACATTCAGTACTTC
NA,TRBV21-1,NA,TRBJ2-3,CASNLGGGSTDTQYF,TGTGCCAGCAACTTAGGGGGGGGGAGCACAGATACGCAGTATTTT
NA,TRBV4-2,NA,TRBJ2-2,CASSQEGEAANTGELFF,TGTGCCAGCAGCCAAGAAGGCGAGGCAGCTAACACCGGGGAGCTGTTTTTT
NA,TRBV29-1,NA,TRBJ2-1,CSVEPSVNEQFF,TGCAGCGTTGAGCCTAGCGTAAATGAGCAGTTCTTC
NA,TRBV9,few,TRBJ2-3,CASSETSTAGADTQYF,TGTGCCAGCAGCGAGACTAGTACGGCGGGCGCAGATACGCAGTATTTT
TRBD2,TRBV2,NA,TRBJ2-1,CASRRLAGGRDEQFF,TGTGCCAGCAGAAGACTAGCGGGAGGCCGGGATGAGCAGTTCTTC
NA,TRBV21-1,NA,TRBJ2-7,CASSKVKAAPYEQYF,TGTGCCAGCAGCAAAGTAAAGGCGGCTCCCTACGAGCAGTACTTC
NA,TRBV19,few,TRBJ1-1,CASSIGQGRNTEAFF,TGTGCCAGTAGTATAGGGCAGGGAAGGAACACTGAAGCTTTCTTT
TRBD1,TRBV6-6,NA,TRBJ2-7,CASTSTPGQGPYEQYF,TGTGCCAGCACCTCAACCCCGGGACAGGGGCCCTACGAGCAGTACTTC
NA,TRBV27,NA,TRBJ1-2,CASSLSPLGSGYTF,TGTGCCAGCAGTTTAAGTCCCCTCGGGAGCGGCTACACCTTC
NA,TRBV18,few,TRBJ2-3,CASSPEATDTQYF,TGTGCCAGCTCACCGGAGGCCACAGATACGCAGTATTTT
TRBD1,TRBV29-1,NA,TRBJ1-1,CSVTSGTVNTEAFF,TGCAGCGTAACCTCCGGGACAGTCAACACTGAAGCTTTCTTT
NA,TRBV13,many,TRBJ2-7,CASSSPSSYEQYF,TGTGCCAGCAGCTCCCCTAGCTCCTACGAGCAGTACTTC
NA,TRBV6-6,few,TRBJ2-6,CASSRVGANVLTF,TGTGCCAGCAGCAGGGTTGGGGCCAACGTCCTGACTTTC
NA,TRBV2,NA,TRBJ1-5,CASSDEAPRPQHF,TGTGCCAGCAGTGATGAGGCACCCCGGCCCCAGCATTTT
NA,TRBV18,NA,TRBJ2-7,CASSPPTGLGAYEQYF,TGTGCCAGCTCACCTCCGACAGGTTTGGGGGCGTACGAGCAGTACTTC
TRBD1,TRBV5-8,NA,TRBJ1-2,CASSLTGTAGGYTF,TGTGCCAGCAGCTTAACTGGGACAGCTGGTGGCTACACCTTC
TRBD1,TRBV5-1,NA,TRBJ2-2,CASSLQGAGTGELFF,TGCGCCAGCAGCTTACAGGGGGCAGGAACCGGGGAGCTGTTTTTT
NA,TRBV15,NA,TRBJ1-2,CATSTANYGYTF,TGTGCCACCAGCACGGCTAACTATGGCTACACCTTC
NA,TRBV18,once,TRBJ2-5,CASSPPGRETQYF,TGTGCCAGCTCACCCCCCGGGAGAGAGACCCAGTACTTC
NA,TRBV7-3,NA,TRBJ1-1,CASSLTGGEAFF,TGTGCCAGCAGCTTAACCGGGGGTGAAGCTTTCTTT
TRBD2,TRBV18,NA,TRBJ2-3,CASSLGTSGASTDTQYF,TGTGCCAGCTCTCTCGGAACTAGCGGGGCTAGCACAGATACGCAGTATTTT
TRBD1,TRBV30,NA,TRBJ1-5,CAWSVRDRGYQPQHF,TGTGCCTGGAGTGTACGGGACAGGGGTTATCAGCCCCAGCATTTT
NA,TRBV5-1,NA,TRBJ2-1,CASSPGLAGGQFF,TGCGCCAGCAGCCCGGGTTTAGCCGGAGGGCAGTTCTTC
TRBD1,TRBV28,NA,TRBJ1-2,CASSPRGTGGYTF,TGTGCCAGCAGCCCCCGCGGGACAGGAGGCTACACCTTC
TRBD2,TRBV5-1,NA,TRBJ2-7,CASSSRASGTYEQYF,TGCGCCAGCAGCAGCAGGGCTAGCGGGACCTACGAGCAGTACTTC
TRBD1,TRBV7-9,NA,TRBJ2-1,CASSPPGGTYNEQFF,TGTGCCAGCAGCCCGCCAGGGGGCACCTACAATGAGCAGTTCTTC
NA,TRBV29-1,NA,TRBJ1-1,CSVLKGENTEAFF,TGCAGCGTTCTTAAGGGAGAGAACACTGAAGCTTTCTTT
NA,TRBV27,NA,TRBJ1-1,CASSLAGPQPNTEAFF,TGTGCCAGCAGTTTAGCGGGCCCACAGCCGAACACTGAAGCTTTCTTT
NA,TRBV4-2,NA,TRBJ2-3,CASSQAERTDTQYF,TGTGCCAGCAGCCAAGCGGAGAGGACAGATACGCAGTATTTT
NA,TRBV5-4,NA,TRBJ1-1,CASSLAWNTEAFF,TGTGCCAGCAGCTTGGCCTGGAACACTGAAGCTTTCTTT
TRBD2,TRBV5-6,NA,TRBJ2-1,CASSLVAAGIYNEQFF,TGTGCCAGCAGCTTGGTGGCAGCGGGGATCTACAATGAGCAGTTCTTC